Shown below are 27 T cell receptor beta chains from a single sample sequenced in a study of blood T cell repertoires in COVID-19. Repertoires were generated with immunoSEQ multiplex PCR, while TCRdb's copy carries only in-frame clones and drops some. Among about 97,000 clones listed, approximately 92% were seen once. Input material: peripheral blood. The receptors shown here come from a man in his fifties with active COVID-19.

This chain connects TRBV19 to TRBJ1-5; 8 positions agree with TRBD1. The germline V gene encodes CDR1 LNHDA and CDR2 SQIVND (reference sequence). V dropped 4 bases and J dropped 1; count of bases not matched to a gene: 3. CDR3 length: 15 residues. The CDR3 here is CASSNTGGSNQPQHF. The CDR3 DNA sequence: TGTGCCAGTAGTAATACAGGGGGGAGCAATCAGCCCCAGCATTTT.

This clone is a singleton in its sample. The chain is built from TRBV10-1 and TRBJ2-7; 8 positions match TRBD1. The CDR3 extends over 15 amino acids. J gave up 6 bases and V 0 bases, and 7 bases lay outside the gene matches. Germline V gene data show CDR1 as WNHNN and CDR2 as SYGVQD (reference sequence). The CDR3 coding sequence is TGCGCCAGCAGTGAGTCGACACAGGGGGTAGGCGAGCAGTACTTC. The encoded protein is CASSESTQGVGEQYF.

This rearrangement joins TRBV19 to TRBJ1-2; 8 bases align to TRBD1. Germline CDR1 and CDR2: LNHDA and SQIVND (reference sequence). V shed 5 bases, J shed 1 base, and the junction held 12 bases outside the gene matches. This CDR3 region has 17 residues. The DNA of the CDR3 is TGTGCCAGTAGTCTTTTACAGACAGGGGCCGGTAACTATGGCTACACCTTC. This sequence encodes CASSLLQTGAGNYGYTF. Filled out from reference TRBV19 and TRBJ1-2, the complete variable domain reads DGGITQSPKYLFRKEGQNVTLSCEQNLNHDAMYWYRQDPGQGLRLIYYSQIVNDFQKGDIAEGYSVSREKKESFPLTVTSAQKNPTAFYLCASSLLQTGAGNYGYTFGSGTRLTVV.

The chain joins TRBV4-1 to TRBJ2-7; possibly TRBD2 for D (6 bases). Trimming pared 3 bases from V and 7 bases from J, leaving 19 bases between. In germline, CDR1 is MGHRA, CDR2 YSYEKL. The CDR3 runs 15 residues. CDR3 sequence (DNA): TGCGCCAGCAGCCATGGAGCGGGTCCATCGGGGGAGCAGTACTTC. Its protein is CASSHGAGPSGEQYF.

The chain's CDR3 is CASSPGTEYTGELFF. CDR3 coding DNA: TGCGCCAGCAGCCCCGGGACAGAATACACCGGGGAGCTGTTTTTT. This chain links TRBV5-1 with TRBJ2-2; 7 bases line up with TRBD1. The germline V gene encodes CDR1 SGHRS and CDR2 YFSETQ. V trimming: 4 bases; J trimming: 3 bases; junction bases outside the gene matches: 6. The CDR3 totals 15 residues.

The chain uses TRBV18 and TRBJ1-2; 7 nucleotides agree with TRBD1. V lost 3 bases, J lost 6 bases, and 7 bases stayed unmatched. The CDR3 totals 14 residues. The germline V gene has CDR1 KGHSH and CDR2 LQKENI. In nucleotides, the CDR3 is TGTGCCAGCTCACCGGAGGGGGCGGTGGATGGCTACACCTTC. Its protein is CASSPEGAVDGYTF. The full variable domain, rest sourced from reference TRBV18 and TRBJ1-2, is NAGVMQNPRHLVRRRGQEARLRCSPMKGHSHVYWYRQLPEEGLKFMVYLQKENIIDESGMPKERFSAEFPKEGPSILRIQQVVRGDSAAYFCASSPEGAVDGYTFGSGTRLTVV.

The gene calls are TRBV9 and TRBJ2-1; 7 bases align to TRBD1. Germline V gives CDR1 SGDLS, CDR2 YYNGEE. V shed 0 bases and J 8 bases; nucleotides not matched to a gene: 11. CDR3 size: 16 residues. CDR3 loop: CASSVVRTGPFDEQFF. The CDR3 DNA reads TGTGCCAGCAGCGTAGTAAGGACAGGCCCCTTCGATGAGCAGTTCTTC.

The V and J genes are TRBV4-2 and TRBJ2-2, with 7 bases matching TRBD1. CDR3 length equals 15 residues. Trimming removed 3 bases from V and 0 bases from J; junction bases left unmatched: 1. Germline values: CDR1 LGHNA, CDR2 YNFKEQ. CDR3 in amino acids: CASSQGQTNTGELFF. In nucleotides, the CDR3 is TGTGCCAGCAGCCAGGGACAGACGAACACCGGGGAGCTGTTTTTT.

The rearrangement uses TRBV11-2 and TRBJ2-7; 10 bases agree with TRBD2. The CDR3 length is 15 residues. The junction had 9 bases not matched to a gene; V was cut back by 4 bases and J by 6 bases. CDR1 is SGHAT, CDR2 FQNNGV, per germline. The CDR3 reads CASSSHLAGAGEQYF. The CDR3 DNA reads TGTGCCAGCAGCTCCCACCTAGCGGGAGCTGGCGAGCAGTACTTC.

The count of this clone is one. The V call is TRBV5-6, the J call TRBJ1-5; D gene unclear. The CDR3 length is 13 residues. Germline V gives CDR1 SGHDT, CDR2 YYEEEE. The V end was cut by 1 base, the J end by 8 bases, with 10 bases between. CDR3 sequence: CASSLTAQEPQHF. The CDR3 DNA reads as TGTGCCAGCAGCTTGACAGCCCAGGAGCCCCAGCATTTT.

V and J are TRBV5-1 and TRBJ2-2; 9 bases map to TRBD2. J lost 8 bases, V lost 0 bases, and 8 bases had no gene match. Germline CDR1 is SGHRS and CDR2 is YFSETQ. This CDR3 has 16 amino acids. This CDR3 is CASSLEASGTIGELFF. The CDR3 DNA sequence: TGCGCCAGCAGCTTGGAGGCTAGCGGGACAATTGGGGAGCTGTTTTTT.

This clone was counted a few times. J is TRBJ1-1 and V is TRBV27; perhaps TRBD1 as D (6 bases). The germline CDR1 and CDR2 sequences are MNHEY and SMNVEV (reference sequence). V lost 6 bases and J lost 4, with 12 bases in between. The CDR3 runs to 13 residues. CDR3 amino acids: CASSPRGGTEAFF. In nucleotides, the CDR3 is TGTGCCAGCAGCCCTCGAGGGGGCACTGAAGCTTTCTTT.

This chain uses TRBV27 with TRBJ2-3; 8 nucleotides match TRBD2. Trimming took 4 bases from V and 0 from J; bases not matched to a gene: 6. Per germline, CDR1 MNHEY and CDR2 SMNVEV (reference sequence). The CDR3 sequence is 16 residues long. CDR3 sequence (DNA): TGTGCCAGCAGTTACTGGACTAGCCGTAGCACAGATACGCAGTATTTT. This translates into CASSYWTSRSTDTQYF.

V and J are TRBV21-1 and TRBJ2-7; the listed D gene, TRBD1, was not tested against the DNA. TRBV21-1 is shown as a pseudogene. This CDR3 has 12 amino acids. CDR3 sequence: CASSIARDEQYF. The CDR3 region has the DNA TGTGCCAGCAGCATAGCCAGGGACGAGCAGTACTTC.

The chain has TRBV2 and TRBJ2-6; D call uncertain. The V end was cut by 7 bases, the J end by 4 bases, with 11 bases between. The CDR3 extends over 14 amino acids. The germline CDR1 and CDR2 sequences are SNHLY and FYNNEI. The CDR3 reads CASKVALGANVLTF. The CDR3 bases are TGTGCCAGCAAAGTAGCCCTCGGGGCCAACGTCCTGACTTTC.

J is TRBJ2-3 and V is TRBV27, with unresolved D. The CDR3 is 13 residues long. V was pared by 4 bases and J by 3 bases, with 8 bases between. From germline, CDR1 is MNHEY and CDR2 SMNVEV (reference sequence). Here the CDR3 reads CASSYRRTDTQYF. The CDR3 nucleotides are TGTGCCAGCAGTTATCGTCGGACAGATACGCAGTATTTT.

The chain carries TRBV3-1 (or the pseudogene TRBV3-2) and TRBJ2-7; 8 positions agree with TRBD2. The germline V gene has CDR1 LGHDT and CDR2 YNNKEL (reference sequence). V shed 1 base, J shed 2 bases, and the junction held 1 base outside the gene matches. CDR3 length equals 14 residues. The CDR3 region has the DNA TGTGCCAGCAGCCAAGCGGGAGGGACCTACGAGCAGTACTTC. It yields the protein CASSQAGGTYEQYF.

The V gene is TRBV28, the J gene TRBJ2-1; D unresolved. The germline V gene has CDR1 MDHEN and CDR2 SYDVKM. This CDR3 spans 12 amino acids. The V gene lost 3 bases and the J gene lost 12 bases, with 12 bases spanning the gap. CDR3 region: CASSFNEVVQFF. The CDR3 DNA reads TGTGCCAGCAGTTTTAATGAGGTTGTGCAGTTCTTC.

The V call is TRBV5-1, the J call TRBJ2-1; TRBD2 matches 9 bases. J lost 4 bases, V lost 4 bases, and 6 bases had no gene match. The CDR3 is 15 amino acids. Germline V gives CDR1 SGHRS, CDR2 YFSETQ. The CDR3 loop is CASSELAGQYNEQFF. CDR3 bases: TGCGCCAGCAGCGAACTAGCGGGTCAATACAATGAGCAGTTCTTC.

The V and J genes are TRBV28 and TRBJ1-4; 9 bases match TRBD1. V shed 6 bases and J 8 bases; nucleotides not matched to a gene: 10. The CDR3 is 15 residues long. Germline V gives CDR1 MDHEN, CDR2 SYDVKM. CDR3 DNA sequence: TGTGCCAGCAGCCATCCGGGACAGGGAGGAGAAAAACTGTTTTTT. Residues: CASSHPGQGGEKLFF. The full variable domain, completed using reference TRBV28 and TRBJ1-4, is DVKVTQSSRYLVKRTGEKVFLECVQDMDHENMFWYRQDPGLGLRLIYFSYDVKMKEKGDIPEGYSVSREKKERFSLILESASTNQTSMYLCASSHPGQGGEKLFFGSGTQLSVL.

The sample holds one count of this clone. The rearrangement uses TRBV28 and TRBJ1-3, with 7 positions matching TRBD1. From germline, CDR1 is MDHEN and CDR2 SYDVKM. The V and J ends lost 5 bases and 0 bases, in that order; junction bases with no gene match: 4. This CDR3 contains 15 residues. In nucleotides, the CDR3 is TGTGCCAGCAGTACCACAGGGGACTCTGGAAACACCATATATTTT. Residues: CASSTTGDSGNTIYF.

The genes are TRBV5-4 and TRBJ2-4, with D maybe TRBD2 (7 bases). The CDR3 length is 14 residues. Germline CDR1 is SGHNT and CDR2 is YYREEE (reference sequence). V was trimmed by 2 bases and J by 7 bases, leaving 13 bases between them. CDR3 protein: CASSLKGGVNIQYF. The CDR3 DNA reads TGTGCCAGCAGCTTAAAGGGGGGGGTGAACATTCAGTACTTC.

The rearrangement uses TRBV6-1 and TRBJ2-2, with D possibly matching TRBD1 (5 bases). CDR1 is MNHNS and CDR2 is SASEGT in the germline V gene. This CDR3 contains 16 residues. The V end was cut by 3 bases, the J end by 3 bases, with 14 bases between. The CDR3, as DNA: TGTGCCAGCAGTGAGCACAGGATCGGTGACACCGGGGAGCTGTTTTTT. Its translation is CASSEHRIGDTGELFF.

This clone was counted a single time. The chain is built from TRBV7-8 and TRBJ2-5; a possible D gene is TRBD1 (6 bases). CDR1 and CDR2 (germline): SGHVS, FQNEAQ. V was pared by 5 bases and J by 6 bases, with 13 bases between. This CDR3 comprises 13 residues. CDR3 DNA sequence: TGTGCCAGCAGCCTCTACAGGGACCAGACCCAGTACTTC. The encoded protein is CASSLYRDQTQYF.

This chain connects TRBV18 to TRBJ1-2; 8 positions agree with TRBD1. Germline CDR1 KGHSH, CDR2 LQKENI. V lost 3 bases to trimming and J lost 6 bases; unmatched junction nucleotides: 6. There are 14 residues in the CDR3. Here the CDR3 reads CASSPKDRVHGYTF. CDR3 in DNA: TGTGCCAGCTCACCGAAGGACAGGGTCCATGGCTACACCTTC.

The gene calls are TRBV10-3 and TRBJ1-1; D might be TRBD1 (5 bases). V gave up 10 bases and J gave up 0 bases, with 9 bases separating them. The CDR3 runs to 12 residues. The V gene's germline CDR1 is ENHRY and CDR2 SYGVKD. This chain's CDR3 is CASGGMNTEAFF. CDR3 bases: TGTGCCAGCGGGGGGATGAACACTGAAGCTTTCTTT.

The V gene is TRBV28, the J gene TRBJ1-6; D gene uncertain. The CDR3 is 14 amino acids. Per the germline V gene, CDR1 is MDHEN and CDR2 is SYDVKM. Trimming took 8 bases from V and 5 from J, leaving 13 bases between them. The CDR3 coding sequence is TGTGCCAGCGAAAACAAGAACCATAATTCACCCCTCCACTTT. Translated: CASENKNHNSPLHF.